This passage covers 31 T cell receptor beta chains from one sample sequenced in a study of regulatory T cells in long-lasting Graves disease. This sample's time point: newly diagnosed GD, antithyroid drugs for less than 3 months. RNA extracted from PBMCs served as the sequencing template. Building the TCR beta libraries relied on iRepertoire HTBI primers, and CDR3 regions underwent Arm-PCR. TCRdb used MiXCR to reprocess the multiplex PCR reads, holding one entry per CDR3 protein. The data show about 440,000 distinct CDR3 sequences, under 15% seen once. Another study also made use of these data, one on T cells in Graves' hyperthyroidism and ophthalmopathy.

The material was peripheral blood mononuclear cells (PBMCs), obtained at new diagnosis, from a patient treated with antithyroid drugs. The receptors stem from a woman aged 30 to 39 with Graves disease.

A few counts support this clonotype. The J gene is TRBJ2-7, the V gene TRBV5-1; either TRBD1 or TRBD2 may supply D (7 bases each). Germline V lookup: CDR1 SGHRS, CDR2 YFSETQ. CDR3 length: 15 residues. Trimming took 2 bases from V and 7 from J, leaving 19 bases between them. The CDR3 DNA reads TGCGCCAGCAGCTTAGCGGGACAGAGCTTTGATGAGCAGTACTTC. Protein sequence: CASSLAGQSFDEQYF.

At least ten counts were recorded for this clonotype. This chain uses TRBV29-1 with TRBJ1-1; D is undetermined. Per the germline V gene, CDR1 is SQVTM and CDR2 is ANQGSEA. The CDR3 runs to 13 residues. Trimming left V 4 bases short and J 5 bases short, with 14 bases between. The CDR3 here is CSVVAGGKTEAFF. The CDR3 DNA sequence: TGCAGCGTTGTGGCAGGCGGGAAAACTGAAGCTTTCTTT.

This clonotype occurred many times. The J gene is TRBJ2-3, the V gene TRBV29-1, with TRBD2 identical over 11 bases. This CDR3 spans 18 amino acids. After removal of 7 bases from V and 2 bases from J, the junction contained 17 bases not matched to a gene. Germline lookup yields CDR1 SQVTM and CDR2 ANQGSEA. The CDR3 here is CSARSLAGGVIVTDTQYF. CDR3 in DNA: TGCAGCGCCCGTTCCTTAGCGGGAGGGGTTATCGTCACAGATACGCAGTATTTT.

This clonotype was seen a few times. The J gene is TRBJ1-2, the V gene TRBV6-2 or TRBV6-3; D remains unclear. The CDR3 runs to 14 residues. Germline V lookup: CDR1 MNHEY, CDR2 SVGEGT. V lost 5 bases and J lost 7, with 17 bases in between. Here the CDR3 DNA reads TGTGCCAGCAGTGAAATGAGCATTGAGTCTGGCTACACCTTC. Encoded protein: CASSEMSIESGYTF.

Worth noting for this clonotype: With a much larger clone just one base away, this may be a read error. V is TRBV12-3 or TRBV12-4 and J is TRBJ2-7; 7 bases map to TRBD2. This CDR3 has 15 amino acids. CDR3 in DNA: TGTGCCAGCAGTGAAGGCCTAGCGGAGTACTACAAGCAGTACTTC. Protein product: CASSEGLAEYYKQYF.

The chain combines TRBV5-1 with TRBJ2-1; 8 nucleotides match TRBD1. The J segment lost 5 bases and the V segment lost 0 bases, leaving 7 bases of the junction unmatched. The CDR3 consists of 16 residues. Germline CDR1 reads SGHRS; CDR2 reads YFSETQ. The CDR3 DNA reads TGCGCCAGCAGCTTGGGGGTCGGGACAGGTAACAATGAGCAGTTCTTC. Amino acids: CASSLGVGTGNNEQFF.

The rearrangement links TRBV7-9 to TRBJ1-4; D is unresolved. Per germline, CDR1 SEHNR and CDR2 FQNEAQ (reference sequence). There are 15 residues in the CDR3. The V end was cut by 4 bases, the J end by 2 bases, with 11 bases between. CDR3 sequence: CASSSPRSTNEKLFF. CDR3 nucleotide sequence: TGTGCCAGCAGCTCCCCCAGGTCTACTAATGAAAAACTGTTTTTT.

This clonotype appeared a few times. CDR3 protein: CASSSLGGDPGTF. In nucleotides, the CDR3 is TGTGCCAGCAGTTCCCTGGGGGGGGACCCAGGCACCTTC. J is TRBJ1-2 and V is TRBV6-5; weak D call: TRBD1 (5 bases). This CDR3 region has 13 residues. In germline, CDR1 is MNHEY, CDR2 SVGAGI. Trimming shortened V by 4 bases and J by 13 bases, and 19 bases separated the two germline ends.

This clonotype showed up many times. V and J are TRBV3-1 and TRBJ1-1; no clear D. CDR1 and CDR2 from the germline V gene are LGHDT and YNNKEL (reference sequence). V shed 2 bases and J shed 5 bases, with 12 bases lying between them. CDR3 length: 14 amino acids. The CDR3 here is CASSQFSIETEAFF. In DNA form, the CDR3 reads TGTGCCAGCAGCCAATTTAGTATAGAAACTGAAGCTTTCTTT. The variable domain in full, with the rest retrieved from reference TRBV3-1 and TRBJ1-1, is DTAVSQTPKYLVTQMGNDKSIKCEQNLGHDTMYWYKQDSKKFLKIMFSYNNKELIINETVPNRFSPKSPDKAHLNLHINSLELGDSAVYFCASSQFSIETEAFFGQGTRLTVV.

This clonotype was picked up many times. CDR3 protein: CASRRASGTPRYNEQFF. The CDR3 DNA reads TGTGCCAGCAGACGGGCTAGCGGGACCCCACGCTACAATGAGCAGTTCTTC. The chain carries TRBV11-2 and TRBJ2-1, with 9 bases aligning to TRBD2. This CDR3 contains 17 residues. Looked up from germline, CDR1 is SGHAT and CDR2 is FQNNGV. V dropped 6 bases and J dropped 3; count of bases not matched to a gene: 12.

The V call is TRBV11-3, the J call TRBJ2-1; D is possibly TRBD1 (6 bases). The V and J ends lost 2 bases and 9 bases respectively, with 17 bases between them. The germline CDR1 and CDR2 sequences are SGHNT and YENEEA. CDR3 length: 15 residues. This CDR3 reads CASSLSQGMYGEQFF. For the CDR3, the DNA is TGTGCCAGCAGCTTAAGCCAGGGGATGTACGGTGAGCAGTTCTTC.

The chain couples TRBV25-1 to TRBJ1-2, with D hard to call. Germline CDR1 and CDR2: MGHDK and SYGVNS. This CDR3 spans 13 amino acids. V shed 6 bases and J shed 5 bases, with 13 bases lying between them. CDR3 DNA sequence: TGTGCCAGCAGAAAGGACGGAATTTATGGCTACACCTTC. It is translated as CASRKDGIYGYTF.

The table lists this clonotype with many counts. V gene TRBV10-3 combines with J gene TRBJ2-7; D tentatively fits TRBD1 or TRBD2 (5 bases each). The CDR3 spans 13 residues. Germline loops: CDR1 ENHRY, CDR2 SYGVKD. The V end lost 10 bases, the J end lost 3 bases, and 16 bases lay between the germline ends. CDR3 in DNA: TGTGCCACCCAGATGGGGGTAGGCTACGAGCAGTACTTC. This sequence encodes CATQMGVGYEQYF.

This clonotype was seen at least ten times. The chain couples TRBV11-2 to TRBJ2-4; TRBD2 might be the D (5 bases). This CDR3 spans 17 amino acids. V was shortened by 3 bases and J by 10 bases, with 25 bases between the two germline ends. The germline V gene encodes CDR1 SGHAT and CDR2 FQNNGV. The CDR3 spells CASSFAGRLPIALIQYF. CDR3 coding DNA: TGTGCCAGCAGCTTCGCGGGCCGTTTACCGATAGCATTAATTCAGTACTTC.

Turning to this clonotype: A single base separates this from a much larger clone, so it may be a read error. The chain couples TRBV19 to TRBJ2-1; TRBD2 might be the D (5 bases). This CDR3 is 14 amino acids long. Germline V CDR1 and CDR2: LNHDA, SQIVND (reference sequence). V was pared by 1 base and J by 5 bases, with 9 bases between. This CDR3 reads CASSIGGSHNEQFF. As DNA, the CDR3 is TGTGCCAGTAGTATAGGCGGGTCTCACAATGAGCAGTTCTTC.

This clonotype turned up a few times. V gene TRBV7-9 combines with J gene TRBJ2-2, with TRBD2 matching 8 bases. CDR3 length: 18 amino acids. Germline V gene sequence: CDR1 SEHNR, CDR2 FQNEAQ (reference sequence). The V gene end was trimmed by 0 bases and the J gene end by 6 bases; junction bases not matched to a gene: 12. CDR3 protein: CASSLASWGTRRSGELFF. DNA of the CDR3: TGTGCCAGCAGCTTAGCATCATGGGGGACTAGGCGCTCCGGGGAGCTGTTTTTT.

In regard to this clonotype: It may be a read error: a sequence one base away is much more abundant. The chain is built from TRBV9 and TRBJ1-2; TRBD1 aligns across 7 bases. Germline V gene sequence: CDR1 SGDLS, CDR2 YYNGEE. This CDR3 spans 16 amino acids. The CDR3 DNA sequence: TGTGCCAGCAGCGTTCGACCGTCCGGGACAGTCTATGGCTTCACCTTC. Its translation is CASSVRPSGTVYGFTF.

This clonotype was counted many times. The chain carries TRBV12-3 or TRBV12-4 and TRBJ1-2; 12 nucleotides align to TRBD1. This CDR3 comprises 16 residues. V gave up 3 bases and J gave up 5 bases; unmatched junction bases: 7. CDR3 bases: TGTGCCAGCAGTTTGGGACAGGGGGCCGAAAAGTATGGCTACACCTTC. It translates to CASSLGQGAEKYGYTF.

This clonotype was seen ten or more times. J is TRBJ2-7 and V is TRBV20-1; the D is unclear. The CDR3 covers 14 residues. Trimming cost V 0 bases and J 5 bases, with 14 bases left between them. The V gene's germline CDR1 is DFQATT and CDR2 SNEGSKA (reference sequence). The CDR3 loop is CSAREAVANNEQYF. The DNA for the CDR3 is TGCAGTGCTAGAGAGGCGGTGGCGAACAACGAGCAGTACTTC.

J is TRBJ2-1 and V is TRBV9; D gene uncertain. V lost 1 base and J lost 6, with 11 bases in between. The germline V gene encodes CDR1 SGDLS and CDR2 YYNGEE. The CDR3 totals 14 residues. The CDR3 reads CASSVLMESNEQFF. The CDR3, as DNA: TGTGCCAGCAGCGTACTCATGGAGTCCAATGAGCAGTTCTTC.

The chain employs TRBV7-9 and TRBJ2-1; tentative D call: TRBD1 (5 bases). This CDR3 has 15 amino acids. Trimming cost V 5 bases and J 7 bases, with 18 bases left between them. Germline CDR1 and CDR2: SEHNR and FQNEAQ (reference sequence). CDR3 amino acids: CASSLAAGFTNEQFF. The CDR3 DNA reads TGTGCCAGCAGCCTGGCGGCAGGGTTTACGAATGAGCAGTTCTTC.

This clonotype was detected ten times or more. The rearrangement joins TRBV24-1 to TRBJ2-1; D call uncertain. Germline CDR1 is KGHDR and CDR2 is SFDVKD. The V gene lost 9 bases and the J gene lost 3 bases, with 17 bases spanning the gap. The CDR3 sequence is 15 residues long. The CDR3 here is CATSLGSRFYNEQFF. The CDR3, as DNA: TGTGCCACCTCGCTTGGATCCAGATTCTACAATGAGCAGTTCTTC.

This clonotype was seen repeatedly, ten times or more. V and J are TRBV9 and TRBJ2-7; D is perhaps TRBD1 (6 bases). Trimming removed 3 bases from V and 0 bases from J, with 7 bases in between. Germline CDR1 is SGDLS and CDR2 is YYNGEE. The CDR3 is made up of 13 amino acids. CDR3 region: CASSGGHSYEQYF. The CDR3, as DNA: TGTGCCAGCAGCGGGGGACACTCCTACGAGCAGTACTTC.

This sequence joins TRBV5-1 and TRBJ1-2, with 9 positions matching TRBD1. The CDR3 has 15 amino acids. Trimming removed 0 bases from V and 4 bases from J; junction bases left unmatched: 4. Germline lookup yields CDR1 SGHRS and CDR2 YFSETQ. This CDR3 reads CASSLAGQGPYGYTF. The CDR3 DNA reads as TGCGCCAGCAGCTTGGCCGGACAGGGGCCCTATGGCTACACCTTC.

This clonotype was seen only a few times. V and J are TRBV9 and TRBJ1-4; D is undetermined. Germline CDR1 and CDR2: SGDLS and YYNGEE. Trimming cost V 4 bases and J 2 bases, with 12 bases left between them. The CDR3 totals 15 residues. For the CDR3, the DNA is TGTGCCAGCAGCCCCGGATCGGGGACTAATGAAAAACTGTTTTTT. This gives the protein CASSPGSGTNEKLFF.

This clonotype was detected ten times or more. The CDR3 loop reads CASSLGGRAANTEAFF. CDR3 in DNA: TGTGCCAGCAGTTTAGGGGGGAGGGCGGCGAACACTGAAGCTTTCTTT. V gene TRBV12-3 or TRBV12-4 combines with J gene TRBJ1-1, with D possibly being TRBD1 (5 bases). V lost 1 base, J lost 1 base, and 13 bases lay in between. This CDR3 region has 16 residues.

The chain is built from TRBV20-1 and TRBJ2-1; tentative D call: TRBD2 (6 bases). Trimming removed 0 bases from V and 4 bases from J, with 13 bases in between. The germline V gene encodes CDR1 DFQATT and CDR2 SNEGSKA (reference sequence). The CDR3 length is 15 residues. CDR3 amino acids: CSARDESGYYNEQFF. CDR3 in DNA: TGCAGTGCTAGAGATGAGAGCGGGTATTACAATGAGCAGTTCTTC.

V usage is TRBV4-1 and J usage is TRBJ2-4, with 8 bases lining up with TRBD1. The CDR3 consists of 17 residues. V lost 3 bases, J lost 1 base, and 8 bases stayed unmatched. Germline CDR1 MGHRA, CDR2 YSYEKL. CDR3 coding DNA: TGCGCCAGCAGCCACCCCGTGACAGGGGTGGCCAAAAACATTCAGTACTTC. It yields the protein CASSHPVTGVAKNIQYF.

The table lists this clonotype with many counts. For the CDR3, the DNA is TGTGCCACCACACATAGAGTAGCGGGGAGCTCCTACGAGCAGTACTTC. It translates to CATTHRVAGSSYEQYF. The chain links TRBV10-3 to TRBJ2-7, with TRBD2 identical over 8 bases. Germline V gene sequence: CDR1 ENHRY, CDR2 SYGVKD. J gave up 0 bases and V 10 bases, and 14 bases lay outside the gene matches. The CDR3 loop spans 16 amino acids.

This clonotype showed up many times. The chain recombines TRBV28 with TRBJ1-5; no clear D. V was cut by 8 bases and J by 6 bases, with 20 bases left in between. The CDR3 covers 15 residues. CDR1 and CDR2 from the germline V gene are MDHEN and SYDVKM. The CDR3 region has the DNA TGTGCCAGCCGACCAGACTCCATCTTAGGTCAGCCCCAGCATTTT. Its translation is CASRPDSILGQPQHF.

This clonotype was picked up many times. V usage is TRBV6-1 and J usage is TRBJ2-7; no definite D call. Germline values: CDR1 MNHNS, CDR2 SASEGT. Trimming took 4 bases from V and 4 from J, leaving 17 bases between them. The CDR3 extends over 15 amino acids. The CDR3 region is CASSASITLGYEQYF. The CDR3 coding sequence is TGTGCCAGCAGTGCGTCTATCACCCTTGGGTACGAGCAGTACTTC.